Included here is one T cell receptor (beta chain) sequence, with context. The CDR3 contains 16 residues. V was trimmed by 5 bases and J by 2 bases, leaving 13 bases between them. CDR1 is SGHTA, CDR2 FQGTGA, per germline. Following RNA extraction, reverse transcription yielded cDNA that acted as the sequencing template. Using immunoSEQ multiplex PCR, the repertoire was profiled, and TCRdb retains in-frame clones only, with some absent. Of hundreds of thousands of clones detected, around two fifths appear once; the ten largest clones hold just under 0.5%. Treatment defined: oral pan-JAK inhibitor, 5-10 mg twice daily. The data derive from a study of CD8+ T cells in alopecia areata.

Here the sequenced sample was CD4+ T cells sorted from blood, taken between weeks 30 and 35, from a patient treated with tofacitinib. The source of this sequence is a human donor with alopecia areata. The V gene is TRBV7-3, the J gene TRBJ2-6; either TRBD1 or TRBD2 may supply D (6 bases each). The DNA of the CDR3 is TGTGCCAGCAGCATCCAGGGGAGGACTGGGGCCAACGTCCTGACTTTC. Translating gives CASSIQGRTGANVLTF.